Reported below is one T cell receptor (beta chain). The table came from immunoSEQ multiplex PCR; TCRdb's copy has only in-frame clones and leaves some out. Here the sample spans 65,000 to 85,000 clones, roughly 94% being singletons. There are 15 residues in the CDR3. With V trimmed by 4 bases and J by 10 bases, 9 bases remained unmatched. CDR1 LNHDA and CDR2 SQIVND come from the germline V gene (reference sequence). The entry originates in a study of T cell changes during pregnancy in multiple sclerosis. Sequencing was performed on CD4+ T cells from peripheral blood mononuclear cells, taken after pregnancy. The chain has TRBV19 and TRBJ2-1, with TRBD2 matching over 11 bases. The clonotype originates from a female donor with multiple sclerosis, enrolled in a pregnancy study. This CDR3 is CASSTGRLAGNEQFF. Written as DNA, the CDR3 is TGTGCCAGTAGTACAGGGCGACTAGCGGGAAACGAGCAGTTCTTC.